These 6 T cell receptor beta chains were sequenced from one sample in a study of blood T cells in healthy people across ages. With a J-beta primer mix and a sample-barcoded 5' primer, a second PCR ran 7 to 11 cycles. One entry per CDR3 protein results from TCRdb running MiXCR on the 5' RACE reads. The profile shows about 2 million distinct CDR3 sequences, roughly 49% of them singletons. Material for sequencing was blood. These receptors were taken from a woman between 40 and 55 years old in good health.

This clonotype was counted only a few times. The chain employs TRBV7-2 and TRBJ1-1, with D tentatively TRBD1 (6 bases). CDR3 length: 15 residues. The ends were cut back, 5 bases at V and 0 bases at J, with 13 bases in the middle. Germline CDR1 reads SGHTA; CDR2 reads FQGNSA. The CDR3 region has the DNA TGTGCCAGCAGCGGACGGGACACAGTGAACACTGAAGCTTTCTTT. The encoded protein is CASSGRDTVNTEAFF.

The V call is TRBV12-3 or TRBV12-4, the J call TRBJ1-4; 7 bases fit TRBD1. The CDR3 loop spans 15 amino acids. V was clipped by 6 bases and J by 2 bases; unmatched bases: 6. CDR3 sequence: CASRRGQETNEKLFF. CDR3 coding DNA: TGTGCCAGCAGGAGGGGGCAGGAGACTAATGAAAAACTGTTTTTT.

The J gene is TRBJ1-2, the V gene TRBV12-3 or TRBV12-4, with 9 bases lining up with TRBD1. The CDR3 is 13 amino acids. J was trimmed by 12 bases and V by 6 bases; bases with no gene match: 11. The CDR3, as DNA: TGTGCCAGCAGGGGGACAGGGCGAGGGGGCCACACCTTC. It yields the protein CASRGTGRGGHTF.

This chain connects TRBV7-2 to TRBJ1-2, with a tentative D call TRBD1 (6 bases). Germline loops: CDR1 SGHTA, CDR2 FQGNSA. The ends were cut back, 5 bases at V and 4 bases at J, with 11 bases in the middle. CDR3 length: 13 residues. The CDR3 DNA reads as TGTGCCAGCAGCCGCAGGGGAGGCTATGGCTACACCTTC. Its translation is CASSRRGGYGYTF.

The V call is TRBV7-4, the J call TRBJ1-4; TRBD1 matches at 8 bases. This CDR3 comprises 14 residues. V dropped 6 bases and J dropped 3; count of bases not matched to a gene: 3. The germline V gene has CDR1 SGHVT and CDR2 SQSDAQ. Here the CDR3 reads CASSDRGANEKLFF. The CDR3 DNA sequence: TGTGCCAGCAGTGACAGGGGAGCTAATGAAAAACTGTTTTTT.

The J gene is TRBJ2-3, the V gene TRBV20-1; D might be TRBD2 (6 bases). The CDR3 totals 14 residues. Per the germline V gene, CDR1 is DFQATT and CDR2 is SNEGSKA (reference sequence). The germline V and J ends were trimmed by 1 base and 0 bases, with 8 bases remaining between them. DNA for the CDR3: TGCAGTGCTAGAGGAAGCGGGAGCACAGATACGCAGTATTTT. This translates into CSARGSGSTDTQYF.